In this sample, the clone carrying this T cell receptor (beta chain) turned up once. Its specificity is not known. This sample was taken from a study of T cell responses to AZD1222 COVID-19 vaccine. Study-wide findings and caveats: Most donors were white British and more were female, and clonal diversity was possibly underestimated.

CDR1 and CDR2 (germline): SNHLY, FYNNEI. The CDR3 consists of 11 residues. V was cut by 6 bases and J by 11 bases, with 11 bases left in between. Assay used: immunoSEQ multiplex PCR; TCRdb lists only in-frame clones, some missing. The data contain around 120,000 clones, just under 95% of them singletons. The receptor was isolated from an adult who received the AZD1222 COVID-19 vaccine. This material consisted of peripheral blood, taken 28 days after the second AZD1222 dose. This sequence joins TRBV2 and TRBJ1-5; D gene uncertain. CDR3 sequence reads: CASSYDKSQHF. The CDR3 DNA reads TGTGCCAGCAGCTATGACAAGTCCCAGCATTTT. Full variable domain (rest looked up from reference TRBV2 and TRBJ1-5): EPEVTQTPSHQVTQMGQEVILRCVPISNHLYFYWYRQILGQKVEFLVSFYNNEISEKSEIFDDQFSVERPDGSNFTLKIRSTKLEDSAMYFCASSYDKSQHFGDGTRLSIL.